These T cell receptor beta chains were read from a single sample in a study of patients with pleural tuberculosis. TCRdb processed the reads anew with MiXCR; each CDR3 protein has one entry. This sample has 25,000 to 30,000 distinct CDR3 sequences, with 15% to 20% found just once. The sequenced sample consisted of peripheral blood. These receptors were collected from a human donor with pleural tuberculosis. Each CDR3 is given with its conserved first and last residue. D genes are given only for firm matches. For some rows the clone size is stated as once, few or many, or as a class when expanded; others skip it.

D gene	V gene	clone size	J gene	CDR3 DNA	CDR3 protein
-	TRBV12-3/TRBV12-4	many	TRBJ2-5	TGTGCCAGCAGTTCTTTTCGAGACATCCAAGAGACCCAGTACTTC	CASSSFRDIQETQYF
-	TRBV7-6	many	TRBJ2-1	TGTGCCAGCAGCTTAGGGTCGTGGAATGAGCAGTTCTTC	CASSLGSWNEQFF
-	TRBV6-6	medium-sized	TRBJ1-1	TGTGCCAGCAGTTACTCGAAGGGCACTGAAGCTTTCTTT	CASSYSKGTEAFF
-	TRBV4-2	many	TRBJ1-3	TGTGCCAGCAGCCACGGATCGTCTCTGGGGAGTGGAAACACCATATATTTT	CASSHGSSLGSGNTIYF
-	TRBV10-3	many	TRBJ2-5	TGTGCCATCAGTGATAGAGAAGAGACCCAGTACTTC	CAISDREETQYF
-	TRBV6-1	few	TRBJ1-4	TGTGCCAGCAGCTTTCCAAGTACAACTAATGAAAAACTGTTTTTT	CASSFPSTTNEKLFF
-	TRBV29-1	many	TRBJ1-2	TGCAGCGTTGATAGACAGACTAACTATGGCTACACCTTC	CSVDRQTNYGYTF
-	TRBV14	many	TRBJ2-6	TGTGCCAGCAGCCCGTCTAGCTCTGGGGCCAACGTCCTGACTTTC	CASSPSSSGANVLTF
-	TRBV15	many	TRBJ2-5	TGTGCCACCAGCAGAGGATTCGGCGAGACCCAGTACTTC	CATSRGFGETQYF
TRBD1	TRBV4-1	many	TRBJ1-3	TGCGCCAGCAGCCACCAGGGACAGCCGATCACCATATATTTT	CASSHQGQPITIYF
-	TRBV5-5	-	TRBJ2-7	TGTGCCAGCAGCTGGACAGACTACGAGCAGTCCTTC	CASSWTDYEQSF
-	TRBV29-1	-	TRBJ1-1	TGCAGCGCCCCCGACAGTGATAGGAACACTGAAGCTTTCTTT	CSAPDSDRNTEAFF
TRBD2	TRBV3-1	many	TRBJ2-1	TGTGCCAGCAGCCAAAACGCTGCGGGACTAGCGGGAGGGAGTCTCTATGAGCAGTTCTTC	CASSQNAAGLAGGSLYEQFF
TRBD2	TRBV4-1	many	TRBJ2-1	TGCGCCAGCAGCCGCCTTACGGGACTAGCGGGAAATGAGCAGTTCTTC	CASSRLTGLAGNEQFF
-	TRBV3-1	-	TRBJ2-1	TGTGCCATCGGATTGTCCTACAATGAGCAGTTCTTC	CAIGLSYNEQFF
TRBD1	TRBV7-9	many	TRBJ1-1	TGTGCCAGCAGTCGGGACAGCACGAACACTGAAGCTTTCTTT	CASSRDSTNTEAFF
TRBD1	TRBV19	many	TRBJ1-1	TGTGCCAGTTCCGGGACAGGGGTCACTGAAGCTTTCTTT	CASSGTGVTEAFF
-	TRBV7-2	many	TRBJ2-5	TGTGCCAGCAGCTTCGGACAGCAAGAGACCCAGTACTTC	CASSFGQQETQYF
-	TRBV3-1	-	TRBJ2-3	TGTGTCAGCAGCCAGGTATCCGGAGCCCTCACGGATACGCAGTATTTT	CVSSQVSGALTDTQYF
-	TRBV29-1	many	TRBJ1-1	TGCAGCGGGTGGCATGACACTGAAGCTTTCTTT	CSGWHDTEAFF
TRBD1	TRBV5-1	many	TRBJ2-3	TGCGCCAGCAGCAGGACAGGGGGCGACACAGATACGCAGTATTTT	CASSRTGGDTDTQYF
-	TRBV29-1	-	TRBJ2-6	TGCAGCGTTACTAGGGCTGGGGCCAACGTCCTGGCTTTC	CSVTRAGANVLAF
TRBD2	TRBV3-1	many	TRBJ2-1	TGTGCCAGCAGCCATTGGACTAGCGGGAAACGTAATGAGCAGTTCTTC	CASSHWTSGKRNEQFF
-	TRBV11-2	many	TRBJ1-1	TGTGCCAGCATCCCAGGACACATCGCGGCGACTGAAGCTTTCTTT	CASIPGHIAATEAFF
-	TRBV2	many	TRBJ2-2	TGTGCCAGCAGTGAACAAGGACCTTCGACCGGGGAGCTGTTTTTT	CASSEQGPSTGELFF
-	TRBV7-2	many	TRBJ2-5	TGTGCCAGCAGCCCTACGTACCGCCAAGAGACCCAGTACTTC	CASSPTYRQETQYF
TRBD1	TRBV28	-	TRBJ2-7	TGTGCCAGCAGTTCAGACAGGGGGCTCCCCTACGAGCAGCATTTC	CASSSDRGLPYEQHF
-	TRBV12-3/TRBV12-4	many	TRBJ1-5	TGTGCCAGCAGTTTAAAGGGGGGGTTCGGCGGTCAGCCCCAGCATTTT	CASSLKGGFGGQPQHF
-	TRBV4-1	-	TRBJ2-1	TGCGTCAGCAGCCCGACAGCTCCGACCCACCCACGCTCCTACAATGAGCAGTTCTTC	CVSSPTAPTHPRSYNEQFF
TRBD1	TRBV24-1	many	TRBJ2-7	TGTGCCACCAGTGGACAGGGGAATGAGCAGTACTTC	CATSGQGNEQYF
-	TRBV6-5	medium-sized	TRBJ2-3	TGTGCCAGCAGTTACGGGGCGGCTAGCACAGATACGCAGTATTTT	CASSYGAASTDTQYF
-	TRBV28	medium-sized	TRBJ1-5	TGTGCCAGCAGTTACCGGGACACGGGACATTTT	CASSYRDTGHF
TRBD1	TRBV7-9	many	TRBJ1-4	TGTGCCAGCAGTCCCATTCCGGGACAGATAATTGCAACTAATGAAAAACTGTTTTTT	CASSPIPGQIIATNEKLFF
-	TRBV5-1	many	TRBJ2-2	TGCGCCAGCAGCTTGGACAGGGCGCGGGGTTTCGCCGGGGAGCTGTTTTTT	CASSLDRARGFAGELFF
-	TRBV5-4	many	TRBJ2-3	TGTGCCAGCAGCTTGGGGGGCTCCCTGAGAACAGATACGCAGTATTTT	CASSLGGSLRTDTQYF
TRBD2	TRBV20-1	many	TRBJ2-1	TGCAGTGCTAGAGACCTAAATCCGGGACTAGCGGGAGGGACCCACTACAATGAGCAGTTCTTC	CSARDLNPGLAGGTHYNEQFF
TRBD2	TRBV5-1	many	TRBJ2-5	TGCGCCAGCAGCTTAGGGACTACACAAGAGACCCAGTACTTC	CASSLGTTQETQYF
TRBD1	TRBV2	-	TRBJ2-3	TGTGCCAGCAGTTGGTTGAACAGGGGATCAGATACGCAGTATTTT	CASSWLNRGSDTQYF
-	TRBV2	many	TRBJ1-4	TGTGCCAGCAGTGAAAGGGCCCTTAATGAAAAACTGTTTTTT	CASSERALNEKLFF
-	TRBV28	many	TRBJ2-3	TGTGCCACCGTCATGGGACCCTCTAGCACAGATACGCAGTATTTT	CATVMGPSSTDTQYF
-	TRBV20-1	many	TRBJ2-3	TGCAGTGCTAGAGCTGGCACAGATACGCAGTATTTT	CSARAGTDTQYF
-	TRBV27	many	TRBJ2-3	TGTGCCAGCAGTTTATCAGTCGGGGCCGGAACAGATACGCAGTATTTT	CASSLSVGAGTDTQYF
-	TRBV6-2/TRBV6-3	medium-sized	TRBJ1-5	TGTGCCAGCACCCCGCGACATGGCCAGCCCCAGCATTTT	CASTPRHGQPQHF
TRBD2	TRBV3-1	few	TRBJ2-7	TGTGCCAGCAGCCAAGTCGTGGCGGGAGAAGATTTCGAGCAGTACTTC	CASSQVVAGEDFEQYF
TRBD2	TRBV7-2	many	TRBJ2-3	TGTGCCAGCAGCTACACTAGCGGGGGGGCTGGGGGTACGCAGTATTTT	CASSYTSGGAGGTQYF
-	TRBV7-9	many	TRBJ1-4	TGTGCCAGCAGGCATCGACAGAGTCCCGATGAAAAACTGTTTTTT	CASRHRQSPDEKLFF
-	TRBV6-1	many	TRBJ1-1	TGTGCCAGCACCCCCTCGGAGGGGTGGAACACTGAAGCTTTCTTT	CASTPSEGWNTEAFF
-	TRBV13	many	TRBJ1-1	TGTGCCAGCAGCTCGACCCTGAACACTGAAGCTTTCTTT	CASSSTLNTEAFF
-	TRBV7-8	medium-sized	TRBJ2-3	TGTGCCAGCAGCTTAAGTCTTGGGACAGATACGCAGTATTTT	CASSLSLGTDTQYF
-	TRBV4-1	many	TRBJ2-5	TGCGCCAGCAGCAGTCCCTCGGGACCGCCGTACCAAGAGACCCAGTACTTC	CASSSPSGPPYQETQYF
TRBD1	TRBV19	few	TRBJ2-6	TGTGCCAGTAGTCGGACAGGGGGAGGTGCTGGGGCCAACGTCCTGACTTTC	CASSRTGGGAGANVLTF
-	TRBV6-1	many	TRBJ2-1	TGTGCCAGCAGTGAAGACAGAAACCCAGGCTCCTACAATGAGCAGTTCTTC	CASSEDRNPGSYNEQFF
-	TRBV20-1	medium-sized	TRBJ1-2	TGCAGTGCTCCCGGGGCGGCAGGACCCTTTCACACCTTC	CSAPGAAGPFHTF
TRBD1	TRBV19	many	TRBJ1-6	TGTGCCAGTAGTCCCTGGACAGGGTCACCTTCTTCACCCCTCCACTTT	CASSPWTGSPSSPLHF
-	TRBV5-1	-	TRBJ2-5	TGCGCCAGCAGGAGACGGGACCAAGAGACCCAGTACTTC	CASRRRDQETQYF
-	TRBV4-2	many	TRBJ1-1	TGTGCCAGCAGCCAAGGGGCGGGTGAAGCTTTCTTT	CASSQGAGEAFF
-	TRBV3-1	many	TRBJ1-1	TGTGCCAGCAGCCAAGGGGGGCGGGGAACTGAAGCTTTCTTT	CASSQGGRGTEAFF
-	TRBV24-1	many	TRBJ2-3	TGTGCCACCAGTGATGCAAACGACAGATCCACAGATACGCAGTATTTT	CATSDANDRSTDTQYF
-	TRBV14	many	TRBJ1-1	TGTGCCAGCAGCCTGCTTAAGAACACTGAAGCTTTCTTT	CASSLLKNTEAFF